The 31 T cell receptor beta chains below were found in one sample sequenced in a study of blood T cell repertoires in COVID-19 (dated by TCRdb to about 2020). Libraries were prepared through the immunoSEQ multiplex PCR assay. Not all clones reach the TCRdb copy of this immuneACCESS table, which keeps in-frame sequences only. Checked studies attribute under half of the gap to unresolved V genes and leave the rest unexplained. In this sample the table shows around 200,000 clones, over 75% of which occur a single time. More than 2.5% of the sample goes to the ten largest clones. Sequencing was carried out using peripheral blood. The receptors shown here come from a man aged 55 to 70 with acute or convalescent COVID-19.

The chain employs TRBV28 and TRBJ2-3; TRBD1 aligns across 11 bases. The CDR3 length is 16 residues. CDR1 and CDR2 (germline): MDHEN, SYDVKM. V gave up 1 base and J gave up 6 bases; unmatched junction bases: 6. Written as DNA, the CDR3 is TGTGCCAGCAGTTTATCGGGACAGGGGGTTTCGGATACGCAGTATTTT. It encodes CASSLSGQGVSDTQYF.

V usage is TRBV5-1 and J usage is TRBJ1-1; the D is unclear. The V end was cut by 0 bases, the J end by 2 bases, with 8 bases between. CDR3 length equals 14 residues. Germline CDR1 and CDR2: SGHRS and YFSETQ. CDR3 loop: CASSLVPGNTEAFF. The DNA for the CDR3 is TGCGCCAGCAGCTTGGTTCCGGGAAACACTGAAGCTTTCTTT.

The rearrangement uses TRBV28 and TRBJ1-5; D is possibly TRBD1 (6 bases). V was pared by 5 bases and J by 7 bases, with 9 bases between. Germline V lookup: CDR1 MDHEN, CDR2 SYDVKM. CDR3 length equals 12 residues. The CDR3 DNA follows: TGTGCCAGCAGTAGGGGGGGCCAGCCCCAGCATTTT. Amino acid sequence: CASSRGGQPQHF.

The chain combines TRBV15 with TRBJ1-5; D gene uncertain. Trimming shortened V by 1 base and J by 5 bases, and 3 bases separated the two germline ends. Germline V gene lookup returns CDR1 LNHNV and CDR2 YYDKDF (reference sequence). The CDR3 loop spans 12 amino acids. The CDR3 loop is CATSRGDQPQHF. The DNA for the CDR3 is TGTGCCACCAGCAGAGGAGATCAGCCCCAGCATTTT.

This clone occurred once. The CDR3 loop reads CASSVNRDQPQHF. CDR3 bases: TGTGCCAGCAGCGTCAACAGGGATCAGCCCCAGCATTTT. J is TRBJ1-5 and V is TRBV7-2; D is perhaps TRBD1 (6 bases). Trimming shortened V by 5 bases and J by 5 bases, and 10 bases separated the two germline ends. The germline gives CDR1 SGHTA, CDR2 FQGNSA. The CDR3 extends over 13 amino acids.

The chain employs TRBV9 and TRBJ2-4, with TRBD2 matching 8 bases. Germline V CDR1 and CDR2: SGDLS, YYNGEE. The junction had 10 bases not matched to a gene; V was cut back by 0 bases and J by 8 bases. The CDR3 covers 16 residues. As DNA, the CDR3 is TGTGCCAGCAGCGTAGAGGCGGGAGGAGGGTTGGACATTCAGTACTTC. It encodes CASSVEAGGGLDIQYF.

J is TRBJ2-7 and V is TRBV6-1, with a possible D match to TRBD1 (5 bases). The CDR3 is 14 residues long. V was cut by 2 bases and J by 0 bases, with 8 bases left in between. CDR1 and CDR2 from the germline V gene are MNHNS and SASEGT. CDR3 in amino acids: CASSEWGRSYEQYF. CDR3 DNA sequence: TGTGCCAGCAGTGAATGGGGCCGCTCCTACGAGCAGTACTTC.

This chain links TRBV19 with TRBJ2-3; possible D gene TRBD2, 6 bases. CDR1 and CDR2 from the germline V gene are LNHDA and SQIVND (reference sequence). Trimming took 1 base from V and 5 from J, leaving 10 bases between them. The CDR3 consists of 14 residues. CDR3: CASSIAGERDTQYF. For the CDR3, the DNA is TGTGCCAGTAGTATAGCGGGAGAAAGAGATACGCAGTATTTT.

This rearrangement joins TRBV7-9 to TRBJ2-3; a weak D match, TRBD2 (6 bases). Germline CDR1 SEHNR, CDR2 FQNEAQ (reference sequence). The CDR3 is 14 amino acids. Deletions cut 10 bases from V and 1 base from J, with 15 bases between. This CDR3 reads CATRLEGGTDTQYF. DNA of the CDR3: TGTGCCACCCGACTGGAGGGTGGCACAGATACGCAGTATTTT.

The CDR3 sequence: CASSVLAGGPGNTGELFF. The CDR3 bases are TGTGCCAGCAGCGTACTAGCGGGAGGACCGGGTAACACCGGGGAGCTGTTTTTT. J is TRBJ2-2 and V is TRBV9; 11 nucleotides align to TRBD2. The CDR3 spans 18 residues. Trimming took 1 base from V and 2 from J; bases not matched to a gene: 7. Germline lookup yields CDR1 SGDLS and CDR2 YYNGEE.

V is TRBV3-1 (or the pseudogene TRBV3-2) and J is TRBJ1-2; 10 bases are shared with TRBD1. Trimming cost V 6 bases and J 4 bases; bases outside gene matches: 17. Germline lookup yields CDR1 LGHDT and CDR2 YNNKEL (reference sequence). This CDR3 has 18 amino acids. The CDR3 loop is CASRYTHGEGQGRYGYTF. The DNA of the CDR3 is TGTGCCAGCAGATATACGCATGGGGAGGGACAGGGGCGCTATGGCTACACCTTC.

This clone was recorded once. This chain uses TRBV28 with TRBJ1-2, with 8 bases aligning to TRBD1. From germline, CDR1 is MDHEN and CDR2 SYDVKM. CDR3 length: 15 amino acids. V shed 3 bases and J 7 bases; nucleotides not matched to a gene: 10. The CDR3 DNA sequence: TGTGCCAGCAGTTTTCTCCAGGGGGCGATACCTGGCTACACCTTC. Protein sequence: CASSFLQGAIPGYTF.

V is TRBV11-2 and J is TRBJ1-5; 8 nucleotides match TRBD1. The CDR3 has 13 residues. Germline CDR1 SGHAT, CDR2 FQNNGV. V trimming: 2 bases; J trimming: 7 bases; junction bases outside the gene matches: 1. CDR3 loop: CASSLRQGQPQHF. CDR3 nucleotide sequence: TGTGCCAGCAGCTTAAGACAGGGGCAGCCCCAGCATTTT.

The chain combines TRBV6-5 with TRBJ2-3, with TRBD2 matching 9 bases. This CDR3 spans 16 amino acids. With V trimmed by 2 bases and J by 3 bases, 6 bases remained unmatched. CDR1 and CDR2 from the germline V gene are MNHEY and SVGAGI. CDR3 nucleotide sequence: TGTGCCAGCAGTTACAAGGCGGGAGGGCCGACAGATACGCAGTATTTT. Translation: CASSYKAGGPTDTQYF.

The chain has TRBV19 and TRBJ2-1; 11 bases are shared with TRBD2. Germline values: CDR1 LNHDA, CDR2 SQIVND (reference sequence). This CDR3 comprises 15 residues. The V gene end was trimmed by 8 bases and the J gene end by 3 bases; junction bases not matched to a gene: 6. As DNA, the CDR3 is TGTGCCAGTTCGACTAGCGGGAACCACTACAATGAGCAGTTCTTC. The encoded protein is CASSTSGNHYNEQFF.

V is TRBV23-1 and J is TRBJ1-6; 7 bases agree with TRBD1. TRBV23-1 is an ORF for which the function is uncertain. The CDR3 is 14 amino acids. The J segment lost 6 bases and the V segment lost 7 bases, leaving 6 bases of the junction unmatched. CDR3 nucleotides: TGCGCCAGCACCGCAGGGGGAGGTAATTCACCCCTCCACTTT. It encodes CASTAGGGNSPLHF.

This clone was observed a few times. This chain joins TRBV24-1 and TRBJ2-2, with a possible D match to TRBD1 (6 bases). The CDR3 contains 12 residues. The germline V gene encodes CDR1 KGHDR and CDR2 SFDVKD. V shed 10 bases and J shed 5 bases, with 10 bases lying between them. The CDR3 protein is CATSRGTGELFF. The CDR3 bases are TGTGCCACGTCCAGGGGAACCGGGGAGCTGTTTTTT.

The CDR3 DNA reads as TGTGCCAGCAGCGCACCCCTTTTGAACACCCATGGCTACACCTTC. It encodes CASSAPLLNTHGYTF. The V and J genes are TRBV7-2 and TRBJ1-2; no clear D. In germline, CDR1 is SGHTA, CDR2 FQGNSA. The CDR3 consists of 15 residues. The V end was cut by 5 bases, the J end by 6 bases, with 19 bases between. Full variable domain (outside the CDR3, taken from reference TRBV7-2 and TRBJ1-2): GAGVSQSPSNKVTEKGKDVELRCDPISGHTALYWYRQSLGQGLEFLIYFQGNSAPDKSGLPSDRFSAERTGGSVSTLTIQRTQQEDSAVYLCASSAPLLNTHGYTFGSGTRLTVV.

The rearrangement uses TRBV27 and TRBJ1-3; tentative D call: TRBD1 (6 bases). The V end was cut by 6 bases, the J end by 0 bases, with 12 bases between. The CDR3 length is 15 residues. The germline CDR1 and CDR2 sequences are MNHEY and SMNVEV (reference sequence). CDR3 loop: CASSLTGLSGNTIYF. In DNA form, the CDR3 reads TGTGCCAGCAGCTTGACAGGACTCTCTGGAAACACCATATATTTT.

This clone was observed once. The chain uses TRBV29-1 and TRBJ1-2; D is perhaps TRBD1 (6 bases). Trimming took 5 bases from V and 8 from J, leaving 24 bases between them. CDR1 is SQVTM, CDR2 ANQGSEA, per germline. The CDR3 covers 15 residues. The CDR3 spells CSVFLPPPRGKGYTF. CDR3 bases: TGCAGCGTTTTCTTGCCCCCCCCCAGGGGAAAGGGCTACACCTTC.

The V call is TRBV27, the J call TRBJ1-5, with TRBD1 matching over 7 bases. From germline, CDR1 is MNHEY and CDR2 SMNVEV (reference sequence). Trimming removed 0 bases from V and 0 bases from J; junction bases left unmatched: 8. This CDR3 is built from 18 residues. The DNA for the CDR3 is TGTGCCAGCAGTTTATCTAGGCCGGGACAGAATAGCAATCAGCCCCAGCATTTT. Protein: CASSLSRPGQNSNQPQHF.

The chain has TRBV29-1 and TRBJ2-6; 10 positions match TRBD2. Germline V gene lookup returns CDR1 SQVTM and CDR2 ANQGSEA. V lost 6 bases and J lost 11; bases outside the gene matches: 7. The CDR3 spans 13 residues. In DNA form, the CDR3 reads TGCAGCGTGGGGCTAGCGGGGGCTCACGTCCTGACTTTC. It codes for CSVGLAGAHVLTF.

The CDR3 DNA reads as TGTGCCAGCAGCCAAGATGGGGTTGGGACTAGCGCCTACGAGCAGTACTTC. Protein: CASSQDGVGTSAYEQYF. This rearrangement joins TRBV4-2 to TRBJ2-7; 10 bases align to TRBD2. CDR1 LGHNA and CDR2 YNFKEQ come from the germline V gene. This CDR3 is 17 amino acids long. Trimming cost V 0 bases and J 2 bases; bases outside gene matches: 7.

This chain links TRBV28 with TRBJ1-5; no clear D. Germline CDR1 MDHEN, CDR2 SYDVKM. The CDR3 extends over 13 amino acids. With 6 bases removed from V and 0 bases from J, the gap between germline ends came to 6 bases. For the CDR3, the DNA is TGTGCCAGCAGGTTTTATAGCAATCAGCCCCAGCATTTT. Encoded protein: CASRFYSNQPQHF.

As to this clone: The same CDR3 also results from other DNA sequences found in this sample. The CDR3 DNA sequence: TGTGCCAGCAGCCTCACTAGCGGGAGCTCCTACGAGCAGTACTTC. Its translation is CASSLTSGSSYEQYF. The V and J genes are TRBV7-2 and TRBJ2-7, with 11 nucleotides matching TRBD2. Germline-derived CDR1 and CDR2 are SGHTA and FQGNSA. With V trimmed by 5 bases and J by 0 bases, 3 bases remained unmatched. The CDR3 sequence is 15 residues long.

V is TRBV3-1 (or the pseudogene TRBV3-2) and J is TRBJ2-7; TRBD2 matches at 16 bases. V was pared by 4 bases and J by 5 bases, with 8 bases of the junction left unmatched. Germline V CDR1 and CDR2: LGHDT, YNNKEL (reference sequence). The CDR3 runs to 17 residues. The CDR3 DNA follows: TGTGCCAGCAGCCTAACCCCGGGACTAGCGGGAGGGAACGAGCAGTACTTC. It specifies CASSLTPGLAGGNEQYF.

The CDR3 DNA reads TGTGCCAGCAGCGCCACTAGCGGGTTGGGTAATGAGCAGTTCTTC. Protein: CASSATSGLGNEQFF. The gene calls are TRBV7-9 and TRBJ2-1, with 9 bases fitting TRBD2. This CDR3 contains 15 residues. V shed 5 bases and J 7 bases; nucleotides not matched to a gene: 9. Germline V gene sequence: CDR1 SEHNR, CDR2 FQNEAQ (reference sequence). Complete variable domain (other parts from reference TRBV7-9 and TRBJ2-1): DTGVSQNPRHKITKRGQNVTFRCDPISEHNRLYWYRQTLGQGPEFLTYFQNEAQLEKSRLLSDRFSAERPKGSFSTLEIQRTEQGDSAMYLCASSATSGLGNEQFFGPGTRLTVL.

This sequence joins TRBV19 and TRBJ2-2, with D perhaps matching TRBD2 (5 bases). CDR3 length equals 16 residues. Trimming took 6 bases from V and 5 from J, leaving 19 bases between them. Germline V lookup: CDR1 LNHDA, CDR2 SQIVND (reference sequence). The CDR3: CASSRPSGGGTGELFF. The CDR3 DNA follows: TGTGCCAGTAGCCGCCCTTCAGGAGGAGGTACCGGGGAGCTGTTTTTT.

The chain carries TRBV27 and TRBJ1-6; 9 nucleotides agree with TRBD1. Germline assignment: CDR1 MNHEY and CDR2 SMNVEV (reference sequence). The CDR3 totals 16 residues. With V trimmed by 0 bases and J by 9 bases, 6 bases remained unmatched. The CDR3 protein is CASSLSGTGKFSPLHF. The CDR3 bases are TGTGCCAGCAGTTTATCGGGGACAGGGAAGTTTTCACCCCTCCACTTT.

This clone was found a few times. This chain uses TRBV19 with TRBJ2-7; TRBD1 is a possible D gene (6 bases). Looked up from germline, CDR1 is LNHDA and CDR2 is SQIVND (reference sequence). V was trimmed by 3 bases and J by 3 bases, leaving 9 bases between them. This CDR3 comprises 13 residues. This chain's CDR3 is CASSIRDNYEQYF. The CDR3 DNA is TGTGCCAGTAGTATCCGGGACAACTACGAGCAGTACTTC.

This clone was counted a few times. V usage is TRBV6-5 and J usage is TRBJ1-2; D might be TRBD1 (6 bases). CDR1 and CDR2 from the germline V gene are MNHEY and SVGAGI. V was clipped by 2 bases and J by 4 bases, with 14 bases between them. The CDR3 runs 15 residues. CDR3 DNA: TGTGCCAGCAGTTACGCCGGGGGGCTTGGCTATGGCTACACCTTC. This translates into CASSYAGGLGYGYTF.